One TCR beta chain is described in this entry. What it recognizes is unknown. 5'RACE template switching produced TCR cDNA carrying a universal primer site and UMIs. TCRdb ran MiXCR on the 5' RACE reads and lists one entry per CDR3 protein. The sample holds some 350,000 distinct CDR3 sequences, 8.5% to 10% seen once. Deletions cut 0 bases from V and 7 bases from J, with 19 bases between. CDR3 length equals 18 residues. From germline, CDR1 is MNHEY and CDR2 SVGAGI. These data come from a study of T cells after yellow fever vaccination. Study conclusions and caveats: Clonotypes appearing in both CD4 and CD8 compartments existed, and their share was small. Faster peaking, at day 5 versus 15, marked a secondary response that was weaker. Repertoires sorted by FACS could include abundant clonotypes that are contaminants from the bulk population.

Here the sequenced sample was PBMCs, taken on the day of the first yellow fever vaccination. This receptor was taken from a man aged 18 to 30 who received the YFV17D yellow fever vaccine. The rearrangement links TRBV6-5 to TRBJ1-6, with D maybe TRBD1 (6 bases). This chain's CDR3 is CASSYSIKGGGGNSPLHF. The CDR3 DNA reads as TGTGCCAGCAGTTACTCGATCAAGGGCGGGGGGGGCAATTCACCCCTCCACTTT.